Below are 9 T cell receptor beta chains sequenced from a single sample in a study of blood T cell repertoires in COVID-19. Using immunoSEQ multiplex PCR, the repertoire was profiled, and TCRdb retains in-frame clones only, with some absent. The table shows about 130,000 clones, with about 85% occurring only once. The sample taken for sequencing was peripheral blood. These receptors came from a human donor in a cohort sampled during active COVID-19.

The rearrangement joins TRBV7-6 to TRBJ2-3; TRBD2 matches 10 bases. This CDR3 spans 19 amino acids. The germline V gene has CDR1 SGHVS and CDR2 FNYEAQ. V gave up 3 bases and J gave up 0 bases; unmatched junction bases: 12. The CDR3 DNA reads as TGTGCCAGCAGCTTGAGCGGGGGGGCCCTGCGCTACAGCACAGATACGCAGTATTTT. Translating it yields CASSLSGGALRYSTDTQYF. Full variable domain (remainder filled in from reference TRBV7-6 and TRBJ2-3): GAGVSQSPRYKVTKRGQDVALRCDPISGHVSLYWYRQALGQGPEFLTYFNYEAQQDKSGLPNDRFSAERPEGSISTLTIQRTEQRDSAMYRCASSLSGGALRYSTDTQYFGPGTRLTVL.

The chain joins TRBV7-9 to TRBJ2-5; 15 bases agree with TRBD2. The length of the CDR3 is 17 residues. V dropped 4 bases and J dropped 5; count of bases not matched to a gene: 8. Germline CDR1 is SEHNR and CDR2 is FQNEAQ (reference sequence). CDR3 nucleotide sequence: TGTGCCAGCAGCTCACCGGGACTAGCGGGAGGCTACGAGACCCAGTACTTC. Residues: CASSSPGLAGGYETQYF. Filled out from reference TRBV7-9 and TRBJ2-5, the complete variable domain reads DTGVSQNPRHKITKRGQNVTFRCDPISEHNRLYWYRQTLGQGPEFLTYFQNEAQLEKSRLLSDRFSAERPKGSFSTLEIQRTEQGDSAMYLCASSSPGLAGGYETQYFGPGTRLLVL.

The chain links TRBV14 to TRBJ2-1; maybe TRBD2 (6 bases). Per germline, CDR1 SGHDN and CDR2 FVKESK. This CDR3 is built from 16 residues. The ends were cut back, 1 base at V and 2 bases at J, with 12 bases in the middle. The CDR3 DNA sequence: TGTGCCAGCAGCCAAGCGCGGCGGGGCACCTACAATGAGCAGTTCTTC. Translated: CASSQARRGTYNEQFF.

The V and J genes are TRBV13 and TRBJ1-6; 11 bases line up with TRBD1. J was trimmed by 4 bases and V by 5 bases; bases with no gene match: 7. This CDR3 has 17 residues. The germline V gene has CDR1 PRHDT and CDR2 FYEKMQ (reference sequence). CDR3 amino acids: CASSQRTGGVYNSPLHF. The CDR3 nucleotides are TGTGCCAGCAGCCAAAGGACAGGGGGCGTGTATAATTCACCCCTCCACTTT.

This chain connects TRBV7-2 to TRBJ2-5; 7 bases are shared with TRBD1. The germline gives CDR1 SGHTA, CDR2 FQGNSA. V was clipped by 5 bases and J by 3 bases; unmatched bases: 9. The CDR3 loop spans 15 amino acids. The CDR3 sequence is CASSTWSGTEETQYF. CDR3 nucleotides: TGTGCCAGCAGCACGTGGTCCGGGACAGAAGAGACCCAGTACTTC.

This chain connects TRBV5-6 to TRBJ1-1, with D unclear. The CDR3 is made up of 14 amino acids. Germline V gene data show CDR1 as SGHDT and CDR2 as YYEEEE. V gave up 0 bases and J gave up 0 bases, with 6 bases separating them. CDR3 protein: CASSLGHLNTEAFF. The DNA of the CDR3 is TGTGCCAGCAGCTTGGGACACTTGAACACTGAAGCTTTCTTT.

The chain is built from TRBV3-1 (or the pseudogene TRBV3-2) and TRBJ2-1, with D tentatively TRBD2 (6 bases). The CDR3 spans 17 residues. V was clipped by 3 bases and J by 4 bases, with 19 bases between them. Germline CDR1 LGHDT, CDR2 YNNKEL (reference sequence). In DNA, the CDR3 is TGTGCCAGCAGCCAGGGCCCTCTAGCGACTTATTACAATGAGCAGTTCTTC. Its translation: CASSQGPLATYYNEQFF.

This clone was detected a few times. The chain carries TRBV19 and TRBJ1-6; 7 nucleotides match TRBD1. The CDR3 length is 13 residues. Germline CDR1 LNHDA, CDR2 SQIVND (reference sequence). The J segment lost 8 bases and the V segment lost 5 bases, leaving 3 bases of the junction unmatched. CDR3 region: CASSLQGDSPLHF. CDR3 in DNA: TGTGCCAGTAGTCTCCAGGGGGATTCACCCCTCCACTTT.

In DNA, the CDR3 is TGTGCCAGCTCCCTGACAGGGGAGACCTACGAGCAGTACGTC. Protein sequence: CASSLTGETYEQYV. The rearrangement joins TRBV18 to TRBJ2-7; TRBD1 matches 8 bases. Germline V gene data show CDR1 as KGHSH and CDR2 as LQKENI. The CDR3 sequence is 14 residues long. Unmatched junction bases numbered 6, after V lost 6 bases and J lost 2 bases.